The 27 T cell receptor beta chains reported below all come from one sample, sequenced in a study of CD4 T cells in relation to SARS-CoV-2 and coronaviruses. The protocol was immunoSEQ multiplex PCR, while the TCRdb copy is restricted to in-frame clones and leaves out a portion. Of approximately 11,000 clones listed, about 90% are singletons. The sample consisted of naive CD4+ T cells from PBMCs. Subset defined: naive CD4+ T cells isolated by negative enrichment. These receptors all stem from an adult with COVID-19.

A single count supports this clone. This chain joins TRBV3-1 (or the pseudogene TRBV3-2) and TRBJ2-5; no clear D gene. Germline loops: CDR1 LGHDT, CDR2 YNNKEL (reference sequence). The CDR3 totals 16 residues. V was clipped by 4 bases and J by 3 bases, with 18 bases between them. The CDR3 sequence: CASSPSSNPVEETQYF. The CDR3 bases are TGTGCCAGCAGCCCAAGCTCCAACCCGGTTGAAGAGACCCAGTACTTC.

This clone was seen once. The chain is built from TRBV5-4 and TRBJ1-2; D unclear. CDR1 and CDR2 (germline): SGHNT, YYREEE (reference sequence). V lost 6 bases and J 3 bases, leaving 15 bases between the germline ends. CDR3 size: 14 residues. The CDR3 sequence is CASTRGVRDYGYTF. CDR3 in DNA: TGTGCCAGCACCCGAGGAGTTCGGGACTATGGCTACACCTTC.

J is TRBJ2-1 and V is TRBV9, with 11 bases matching TRBD2. Germline V gene lookup returns CDR1 SGDLS and CDR2 YYNGEE. This CDR3 has 16 amino acids. V trimming: 0 bases; J trimming: 9 bases; junction bases outside the gene matches: 8. DNA for the CDR3: TGTGCCAGCAGCGTAGTAATAGCGGGGGGGCCGAGTGAGCAGTTCTTC. Translation: CASSVVIAGGPSEQFF.

This clone showed up just a few times. The chain combines TRBV19 with TRBJ1-5, with TRBD1 matching 11 bases. Germline CDR1 reads LNHDA; CDR2 reads SQIVND (reference sequence). After removal of 8 bases from V and 3 bases from J, the junction contained 6 bases not matched to a gene. CDR3 size: 15 residues. The CDR3 sequence: CASRAGQGDNQPQHF. The CDR3 DNA reads TGTGCCAGTCGCGCGGGACAGGGGGACAATCAGCCCCAGCATTTT.

The rearrangement uses TRBV12-3 or TRBV12-4 and TRBJ2-5, with TRBD1 as a possible D gene (5 bases). V lost 4 bases and J lost 5, with 11 bases in between. There are 13 residues in the CDR3. In nucleotides, the CDR3 is TGTGCCAGCAGTTGGGGCTCCGGGGAGACCCAGTACTTC. It specifies CASSWGSGETQYF.

This sequence joins TRBV10-3 and TRBJ2-5; D is unclear. Trimming cost V 11 bases and J 5 bases, with 9 bases left between them. The CDR3 has 10 amino acids. Germline V gene data show CDR1 as ENHRY and CDR2 as SYGVKD. CDR3 in DNA: TGTGCCGTCCCCGACGAGACCCAGTACTTC. Translation gives CAVPDETQYF.

This chain's CDR3 is CASSLAFRYGYTF. The CDR3 nucleotides are TGTGCCAGCAGCTTAGCGTTCCGGTATGGCTACACCTTC. The genes are TRBV7-9 and TRBJ1-2; D is ambiguous. This CDR3 contains 13 residues. Per germline, CDR1 SEHNR and CDR2 FQNEAQ (reference sequence). Between the trimmed V and J ends, which lost 0 bases and 5 bases, there was a span of 7 bases.

The chain uses TRBV30 and TRBJ1-1; no definite D call. V was trimmed by 4 bases and J by 8 bases, leaving 17 bases between them. Germline lookup yields CDR1 GTSNPN and CDR2 SVGIG (reference sequence). The CDR3 extends over 13 amino acids. CDR3 DNA sequence: TGTGCCTGGACCCTCCGGGCGAACCCAGAAGCTTTCTTT. It is translated as CAWTLRANPEAFF.

This sequence joins TRBV4-1 and TRBJ1-5, with D uncertain. V lost 0 bases to trimming and J lost 6 bases, with 18 bases between them. The CDR3 length is 17 residues. Looked up from germline, CDR1 is MGHRA and CDR2 is YSYEKL. CDR3 bases: TGCGCCAGCAGCCAAGAATCTGGGTCACCGACGAGTCAGCCCCAGCATTTT. Its translation is CASSQESGSPTSQPQHF.

The chain links TRBV7-8 to TRBJ2-5; no definite D call. The V end was cut by 5 bases, the J end by 1 base, with 14 bases between. CDR1 and CDR2 from the germline V gene are SGHVS and FQNEAQ. The CDR3 length is 15 residues. The CDR3 loop is CASSPKRVGQETQYF. Here the CDR3 DNA reads TGTGCCAGCAGCCCTAAAAGGGTAGGCCAAGAGACCCAGTACTTC.

V is TRBV29-1 and J is TRBJ2-6, with unresolved D. Trimming removed 4 bases from V and 0 bases from J, with 4 bases in between. Germline V gives CDR1 SQVTM, CDR2 ANQGSEA. The length of the CDR3 is 13 residues. The CDR3 is CSVGISGANVLTF. CDR3 nucleotide sequence: TGCAGCGTTGGAATCTCTGGGGCCAACGTCCTGACTTTC. Based on the CDR3 plus reference TRBV29-1 and TRBJ2-6, the full variable domain is SAVISQKPSRDICQRGTSLTIQCQVDSQVTMMFWYRQQPGQSLTLIATANQGSEATYESGFVIDKFPISRPNLTFSTLTVSNMSPEDSSIYLCSVGISGANVLTFGAGSRLTVL.

The chain links TRBV19 to TRBJ2-7; D remains unclear. CDR1 LNHDA and CDR2 SQIVND come from the germline V gene (reference sequence). The V and J ends lost 7 bases and 5 bases respectively, with 18 bases between them. The CDR3 contains 14 residues. The CDR3 is CASTPTRVFNEQYF. CDR3 nucleotide sequence: TGTGCCAGTACCCCTACCCGGGTATTCAACGAGCAGTACTTC.

The rearrangement uses TRBV5-8 and TRBJ2-2, with TRBD2 as a possible D gene (5 bases). The CDR3 is 17 residues long. V lost 3 bases, J lost 4 bases, and 19 bases lay in between. The germline CDR1 and CDR2 sequences are SGHTS and YDEGEE. As DNA, the CDR3 is TGTGCCAGCAGCTCGGGCAGGCCGGGATGGTTCACCGGGGAGCTGTTTTTT. Protein product: CASSSGRPGWFTGELFF.

V usage is TRBV27 and J usage is TRBJ2-7; D may be TRBD1 or TRBD2 (5 bases each). V dropped 7 bases and J dropped 5 bases, with 21 bases sitting between them. The germline CDR1 and CDR2 sequences are MNHEY and SMNVEV (reference sequence). The CDR3 length is 15 residues. The chain's CDR3 is CASTPQGRGKDEQYF. The DNA for the CDR3 is TGTGCCAGCACCCCCCAGGGCCGGGGAAAGGACGAGCAGTACTTC.

The chain couples TRBV19 to TRBJ2-3; D call uncertain. The length of the CDR3 is 14 residues. Germline V gene lookup returns CDR1 LNHDA and CDR2 SQIVND (reference sequence). V dropped 1 base and J dropped 0 bases, with 5 bases sitting between them. Here the CDR3 reads CASSIAFSTDTQYF. CDR3 nucleotide sequence: TGTGCCAGTAGTATAGCGTTTAGCACAGATACGCAGTATTTT.

This chain joins TRBV3-1 (or the pseudogene TRBV3-2) and TRBJ2-3; no firm D call. Germline CDR1 and CDR2: LGHDT and YNNKEL (reference sequence). The CDR3 is 12 residues long. V lost 3 bases to trimming and J lost 1 base, with 2 bases between them. CDR3 DNA: TGTGCCAGCAGCCACCGCACAGATACGCAGTATTTT. This translates into CASSHRTDTQYF.

The chain employs TRBV7-2 and TRBJ1-5, with TRBD1 as a possible D gene (6 bases). Germline-derived CDR1 and CDR2 are SGHTA and FQGNSA. Trimming took off 4 bases at V and 2 bases at J, with 15 bases between the two ends. CDR3 size: 16 residues. The DNA for the CDR3 is TGTGCCAGCAGCTCACTCCAGACAGGCGGCAATCAGCCCCAGCATTTT. Protein product: CASSSLQTGGNQPQHF.

The V and J genes are TRBV30 and TRBJ2-1; the match to TRBD1 covers 7 bases. The CDR3 is 13 residues long. CDR1 is GTSNPN, CDR2 SVGIG, per germline (reference sequence). J lost 5 bases, V lost 0 bases, and 1 base had no gene match. CDR3 residues: CAWSVGQHNEQFF. In DNA, the CDR3 is TGTGCCTGGAGTGTGGGACAGCACAATGAGCAGTTCTTC.

The chain joins TRBV3-1 (or the pseudogene TRBV3-2) to TRBJ2-7; no reliable D call. Trimming left V 4 bases short and J 3 bases short, with 7 bases between. This CDR3 region has 12 residues. Germline CDR1 reads LGHDT; CDR2 reads YNNKEL (reference sequence). Here the CDR3 reads CASSLKVYEQYF. The CDR3 DNA follows: TGTGCCAGCAGCCTGAAAGTCTACGAGCAGTACTTC.

V is TRBV12-3 or TRBV12-4 and J is TRBJ1-1; D might be TRBD1 (5 bases). Trimming took off 1 base at V and 5 bases at J, with 8 bases between the two ends. CDR3 size: 13 residues. CDR3 region: CASSLGGKTEAFF. In DNA, the CDR3 is TGTGCCAGCAGTTTAGGGGGGAAAACTGAAGCTTTCTTT.

The rearrangement links TRBV19 to TRBJ1-1, with D perhaps matching TRBD1 (5 bases). This CDR3 has 13 residues. Deletions cut 8 bases from V and 1 base from J, with 11 bases between. In germline, CDR1 is LNHDA, CDR2 SQIVND (reference sequence). CDR3 nucleotides: TGTGCCAGTCAGCCCGACAGGAACACTGAAGCTTTCTTT. Translated, it gives CASQPDRNTEAFF.

The chain uses TRBV3-1 (or the pseudogene TRBV3-2) and TRBJ1-5; D is ambiguous. Germline CDR1 reads LGHDT; CDR2 reads YNNKEL (reference sequence). CDR3 length: 18 residues. Between the trimmed V and J ends, which lost 4 bases and 4 bases, there was a span of 23 bases. The CDR3 is CASSPQLLMGSHNQPQHF. Here the CDR3 DNA reads TGTGCCAGCAGCCCCCAGCTTTTGATGGGGAGCCATAATCAGCCCCAGCATTTT.

The J gene is TRBJ2-1, the V gene TRBV5-1; D remains unclear. The length of the CDR3 is 13 residues. V shed 0 bases and J shed 5 bases, with 6 bases lying between them. Germline assignment: CDR1 SGHRS and CDR2 YFSETQ. As DNA, the CDR3 is TGCGCCAGCAGCTTGGGGCGGCACAATGAGCAGTTCTTC. Translated, it gives CASSLGRHNEQFF.

Only a few counts were recorded for this clone. The V call is TRBV20-1, the J call TRBJ1-1; D gene ambiguous. The V end lost 2 bases, the J end lost 6 bases, and 7 bases lay between the germline ends. The CDR3 is 11 residues long. CDR1 and CDR2 from the germline V gene are DFQATT and SNEGSKA (reference sequence). The CDR3 region has the DNA TGCAGTGCTAGACGGACGCCTGAAGCTTTCTTT. Its translation is CSARRTPEAFF.

This clone was counted a few times. The chain couples TRBV18 to TRBJ1-1; the D gene is possibly TRBD1 (6 bases). The germline V and J ends were trimmed by 3 bases and 0 bases, with 8 bases remaining between them. The CDR3 is made up of 14 amino acids. Germline CDR1 is KGHSH and CDR2 is LQKENI. The CDR3 sequence is CASSPDRMNTEAFF. CDR3 bases: TGTGCCAGCTCACCGGACAGAATGAACACTGAAGCTTTCTTT.

V gene TRBV19 combines with J gene TRBJ2-3, with D uncertain. V gave up 1 base and J gave up 0 bases, with 5 bases separating them. In germline, CDR1 is LNHDA, CDR2 SQIVND (reference sequence). The CDR3 is 14 amino acids. CDR3 sequence reads: CASSIVGSTDTQYF. As DNA, the CDR3 is TGTGCCAGTAGTATAGTGGGCAGCACAGATACGCAGTATTTT.

The chain uses TRBV6-5 and TRBJ2-5; possible D gene TRBD1, 5 bases. The CDR3 spans 14 residues. With 7 bases removed from V and 5 bases from J, the gap between germline ends came to 17 bases. The germline CDR1 and CDR2 sequences are MNHEY and SVGAGI. The CDR3 sequence: CASNVQVKLETQYF. In DNA form, the CDR3 reads TGTGCCAGCAACGTACAGGTTAAGTTGGAGACCCAGTACTTC.